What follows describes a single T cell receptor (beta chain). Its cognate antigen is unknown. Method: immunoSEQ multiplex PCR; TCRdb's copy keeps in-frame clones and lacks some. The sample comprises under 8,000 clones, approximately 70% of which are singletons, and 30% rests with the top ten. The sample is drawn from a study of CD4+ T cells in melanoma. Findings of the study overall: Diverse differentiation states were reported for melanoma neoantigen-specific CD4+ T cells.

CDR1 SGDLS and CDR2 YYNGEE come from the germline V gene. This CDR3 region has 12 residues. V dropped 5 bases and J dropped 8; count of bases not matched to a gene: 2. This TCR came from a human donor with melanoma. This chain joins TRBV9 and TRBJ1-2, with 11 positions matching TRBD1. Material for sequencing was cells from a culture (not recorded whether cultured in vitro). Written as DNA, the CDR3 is TGTGCCAGCAGGGGGACAGGGGGAGGCTACACCTTC. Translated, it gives CASRGTGGGYTF.